This T cell receptor (beta chain) was found in a study of shared clonotypes between healthy human individuals. The germline V gene has CDR1 KGHSH and CDR2 LQKENI. Deletions cut 3 bases from V and 1 base from J, with 11 bases between. The CDR3 is made up of 15 amino acids. Deep-level assay runs were performed. Measured with immunoSEQ multiplex PCR; TCRdb has only the in-frame clones, and not every one. The table lists around 300,000 clones, around 87% of them singletons, with 16% in the top ten. J is TRBJ2-3 and V is TRBV18, with D perhaps matching TRBD1 or TRBD2 (5 bases each). The sequence derives from a man aged 18 to 29 in good health. Sequencing was done on a sample of memory CD8+ T cells sorted from blood. Stated subset: CD45RO+ cells pooled with CCR7-negative TemRA cells. CDR3 nucleotides: TGTGCCAGCTCACCCTGGGACGGCGGCACAGATACGCAGTATTTT. It is translated as CASSPWDGGTDTQYF.